These 28 T cell receptor beta chains came from one sample sequenced in a study of siplizumab effects on memory and regulatory T cells. Antigen specificity for these receptors is unknown. Assay used: immunoSEQ multiplex PCR; TCRdb lists only in-frame clones, some missing. Of 7,000 or so clones in the sample, just over 35% were seen once. The mixed lymphocyte reaction cells were cocultured at 37°C for less than seven days. The specimen was CFSE-low (dividing) CD8+ T cells sorted from an allogeneic mixed lymphocyte reaction. The source is a human donor in good health; the cells came from an allogeneic mixed lymphocyte reaction.

This clone is categorized as medium-sized (0.01 to 0.1%). The chain combines TRBV11-3 with TRBJ2-2, with D perhaps matching TRBD1 (6 bases). The V gene lost 6 bases and the J gene lost 1 base, with 18 bases spanning the gap. CDR3 length: 17 amino acids. Per germline, CDR1 SGHNT and CDR2 YENEEA. CDR3 residues: CASSPFRGIGNTGELFF. The CDR3 DNA sequence: TGTGCCAGCAGTCCCTTCAGGGGAATCGGGAACACCGGGGAGCTGTTTTTT.

The V call is TRBV9, the J call TRBJ2-1, with D perhaps matching TRBD2 (5 bases). This CDR3 has 14 amino acids. CDR1 is SGDLS, CDR2 YYNGEE, per germline. Deletions cut 2 bases from V and 12 bases from J, with 18 bases between. The CDR3 DNA follows: TGTGCCAGCAGCGTGGGGTCATCCGGAGGTTCGCAGTTCTTC. This translates into CASSVGSSGGSQFF. The whole variable domain, filled in from reference TRBV9 and TRBJ2-1, reads DSGVTQTPKHLITATGQRVTLRCSPRSGDLSVYWYQQSLDQGLQFLIQYYNGEERAKGNILERFSAQQFPDLHSELNLSSLELGDSALYFCASSVGSSGGSQFFGPGTRLTVL.

By share, this clone ranks as large (0.1 to 1%). J is TRBJ1-5 and V is TRBV19; 7 nucleotides agree with TRBD1. The junction had 9 bases not matched to a gene; V was cut back by 7 bases and J by 3 bases. The CDR3 extends over 15 amino acids. Germline V lookup: CDR1 LNHDA, CDR2 SQIVND (reference sequence). CDR3 region: CASNTGVGSNQPQHF. CDR3 coding DNA: TGTGCCAGTAACACAGGGGTTGGCTCCAATCAGCCCCAGCATTTT. Complete variable domain (other parts from reference TRBV19 and TRBJ1-5): DGGITQSPKYLFRKEGQNVTLSCEQNLNHDAMYWYRQDPGQGLRLIYYSQIVNDFQKGDIAEGYSVSREKKESFPLTVTSAQKNPTAFYLCASNTGVGSNQPQHFGDGTRLSIL.

This clone is judged medium-sized. The chain uses TRBV27 and TRBJ2-1; D is ambiguous. This CDR3 is built from 14 residues. V lost 3 bases and J lost 2, with 8 bases in between. Per the germline V gene, CDR1 is MNHEY and CDR2 is SMNVEV (reference sequence). The chain's CDR3 is CASSFPGTYNEQFF. The CDR3 DNA reads as TGTGCCAGCAGTTTCCCGGGTACCTACAATGAGCAGTTCTTC.

This chain connects TRBV6-1 to TRBJ2-7; D is ambiguous. The CDR3 has 14 amino acids. Germline-derived CDR1 and CDR2 are MNHNS and SASEGT. The V end was cut by 5 bases, the J end by 3 bases, with 14 bases between. The CDR3 region is CASSSDTAFYEQYF. The CDR3 coding sequence is TGTGCCAGCAGTTCCGACACCGCATTCTACGAGCAGTACTTC.

The V call is TRBV2, the J call TRBJ1-2; unclear D gene. Germline V CDR1 and CDR2: SNHLY, FYNNEI. Trimming took off 6 bases at V and 5 bases at J, with 22 bases between the two ends. The CDR3 is 16 amino acids. Written as DNA, the CDR3 is TGTGCCAGCAGCTCCTCAAGCATCGGCGGACCTTATGGCTACACCTTC. Translating it yields CASSSSSIGGPYGYTF.

In its sample, this clone ranks as medium-sized (0.01 to 0.1%). The chain links TRBV19 to TRBJ2-1; 15 bases agree with TRBD2. Germline V gene lookup returns CDR1 LNHDA and CDR2 SQIVND (reference sequence). J lost 7 bases, V lost 5 bases, and 21 bases had no gene match. This CDR3 region has 21 residues. Here the CDR3 reads CASSSSSPGHWTSGRGNEQFF. The CDR3 nucleotides are TGTGCCAGTAGTTCCAGCTCACCGGGACACTGGACTAGCGGGAGGGGGAATGAGCAGTTCTTC.

In its sample, this clone is medium-sized. V is TRBV27 and J is TRBJ2-7; D is unclear. CDR1 MNHEY and CDR2 SMNVEV come from the germline V gene (reference sequence). CDR3 length: 14 amino acids. The V gene lost 11 bases and the J gene lost 3 bases, with 20 bases spanning the gap. The CDR3 sequence: CASGGIPQHYEQYF. The DNA for the CDR3 is TGTGCCTCCGGCGGAATCCCCCAACACTACGAGCAGTACTTC.

By share, this clone counts as medium-sized. The chain couples TRBV27 to TRBJ2-1; D call uncertain. The V end was cut by 3 bases, the J end by 5 bases, with 11 bases between. CDR1 is MNHEY and CDR2 is SMNVEV in the germline V gene (reference sequence). The CDR3 contains 14 residues. The CDR3: CASSFAYSNNEQFF. The CDR3 nucleotides read TGTGCCAGCAGTTTTGCCTATTCCAACAATGAGCAGTTCTTC.

This clone was detected a few times. V usage is TRBV4-1 and J usage is TRBJ1-5, with unresolved D. CDR3 size: 13 residues. Germline V lookup: CDR1 MGHRA, CDR2 YSYEKL. V lost 1 base and J 6 bases, leaving 7 bases between the germline ends. The CDR3 spells CASSQARFQPQHF. The CDR3 nucleotides read TGCGCCAGCAGCCAAGCTAGGTTTCAGCCCCAGCATTTT.

In its sample, this clone was seen once. This likely reflects a read error, since a far larger clone is one base away. The rearrangement joins TRBV9 to TRBJ1-1; 8 nucleotides line up with TRBD1. The V and J ends lost 2 bases and 5 bases, in that order; junction bases with no gene match: 5. The length of the CDR3 is 14 residues. Looked up from germline, CDR1 is SGDLS and CDR2 is YYNGEE. The CDR3 nucleotides read TGTGCCAGCAGCGTGACAGGGGAGGCGACTGAAGCTTTCTTT. Protein product: CASSVTGEATEAFF. Combining the CDR3 with reference TRBV9 and TRBJ1-1 gives the whole variable domain DSGVTQTPKHLITATGQRVTLRCSPRSGDLSVYWYQQSLDQGLQFLIQYYNGEERAKGNILERFSAQQFPDLHSELNLSSLELGDSALYFCASSVTGEATEAFFGQGTRLTVV.

This clone showed up just once. This chain joins TRBV7-8 and TRBJ1-4; D possibly corresponds to TRBD1 (6 bases). The length of the CDR3 is 15 residues. The germline gives CDR1 SGHVS, CDR2 FQNEAQ. The V end was cut by 5 bases, the J end by 6 bases, with 16 bases between. The DNA of the CDR3 is TGTGCCAGCAGCGCGAATACAGGGAGGGATGAAAAACTGTTTTTT. Amino acids: CASSANTGRDEKLFF.

This clone occurred a few times. The rearrangement links TRBV7-9 to TRBJ1-2, with 8 bases aligning to TRBD1. The CDR3 has 15 residues. The V gene end was trimmed by 3 bases and the J gene end by 2 bases; junction bases not matched to a gene: 5. From germline, CDR1 is SEHNR and CDR2 FQNEAQ (reference sequence). The CDR3 here is CASSFPDRGNYGYTF. The CDR3 DNA follows: TGTGCCAGCAGCTTCCCCGACAGGGGCAACTATGGCTACACCTTC.

This clone has a handful of counts. The chain employs TRBV7-9 and TRBJ1-4; TRBD1 aligns across 8 bases. This CDR3 comprises 13 residues. The trim removed 3 bases at V and 15 bases at J, leaving 9 bases unmatched. Germline V gives CDR1 SEHNR, CDR2 FQNEAQ (reference sequence). The CDR3 coding sequence is TGTGCCAGCAGCTTCCTATCCAAGGACAGGGTGTTTTTT. Residues: CASSFLSKDRVFF.

This clone has more than one count but fewer than ten. The V call is TRBV28, the J call TRBJ2-1; D is unclear. CDR1 and CDR2 from the germline V gene are MDHEN and SYDVKM. The CDR3 loop spans 14 amino acids. Trimming removed 5 bases from V and 5 bases from J, with 13 bases in between. This chain's CDR3 is CASSLSLRDNEQFF. CDR3 DNA: TGTGCCAGCAGTCTATCACTACGGGACAATGAGCAGTTCTTC.

Sample share makes this clone medium-sized. The gene calls are TRBV27 and TRBJ1-1; the match to TRBD1 covers 9 bases. Germline V gene lookup returns CDR1 MNHEY and CDR2 SMNVEV (reference sequence). Germline trimming cut 3 bases from V and 1 base from J; bases unmatched to any gene: 6. The CDR3 is 16 residues long. CDR3 amino acids: CASSFVGTGPNTEAFF. The CDR3 DNA reads TGTGCCAGCAGTTTCGTAGGGACAGGGCCGAACACTGAAGCTTTCTTT.

V gene TRBV28 combines with J gene TRBJ2-5, with 8 positions matching TRBD2. Germline V lookup: CDR1 MDHEN, CDR2 SYDVKM. CDR3 length: 14 residues. J was trimmed by 1 base and V by 4 bases; bases with no gene match: 2. CDR3: CASSSGGPQETQYF. CDR3 DNA: TGTGCCAGCAGTTCGGGGGGGCCCCAAGAGACCCAGTACTTC.

Concerning this clone: A much larger clone differs by one base, so this may be a read error. The same CDR3 arises from other DNA sequences in this sample as well. V usage is TRBV15 and J usage is TRBJ1-5; D unclear. CDR1 and CDR2 (germline): LNHNV, YYDKDF (reference sequence). Deletions cut 6 bases from V and 3 bases from J, with 9 bases between. This CDR3 is built from 13 residues. The CDR3 loop is CATSGRINQPQHF. The CDR3 coding sequence is TGTGCCACCAGTGGGCGGATCAATCAGCCCCAGCATTTT.

This chain links TRBV5-1 with TRBJ2-7; D is uncertain. From germline, CDR1 is SGHRS and CDR2 YFSETQ. The CDR3 sequence is 13 residues long. With 1 base removed from V and 3 bases from J, the gap between germline ends came to 8 bases. This chain's CDR3 is CASSLLPNYEQYF. DNA of the CDR3: TGCGCCAGCAGCTTGTTGCCCAACTACGAGCAGTACTTC.

J is TRBJ1-2 and V is TRBV6-6; 8 bases map to TRBD1. V lost 8 bases and J lost 1; bases outside the gene matches: 3. From germline, CDR1 is MNHNY and CDR2 SVGAGI (reference sequence). This CDR3 comprises 13 residues. This CDR3 reads CASSTGVNYGYTF. The CDR3 coding sequence is TGTGCCAGCTCGACAGGGGTTAACTATGGCTACACCTTC.

This clone came up a few times. The rearrangement links TRBV4-3 to TRBJ1-5, with D unresolved. Between the trimmed V and J ends, which lost 1 base and 11 bases, there was a span of 12 bases. CDR3 size: 13 residues. Per germline, CDR1 LGHNA and CDR2 YSLEER. The CDR3 DNA sequence: TGCGCCAGCAGCCAAGCGACCCTTAAGTCCCAGCATTTT. Its translation is CASSQATLKSQHF.

This clone was detected a few times. The chain employs TRBV19 and TRBJ2-5; 9 nucleotides line up with TRBD2. Germline trimming cut 1 base from V and 3 bases from J; bases unmatched to any gene: 6. This CDR3 has 16 residues. The germline CDR1 and CDR2 sequences are LNHDA and SQIVND (reference sequence). The chain's CDR3 is CASSIALAGWEETQYF. The DNA of the CDR3 is TGTGCCAGTAGTATAGCACTAGCGGGTTGGGAAGAGACCCAGTACTTC.

In its sample, this clone is medium-sized (0.01 to 0.1%). The chain couples TRBV7-3 to TRBJ2-1; possibly TRBD1 for D (6 bases). V lost 4 bases, J lost 0 bases, and 13 bases lay in between. There are 16 residues in the CDR3. The germline CDR1 and CDR2 sequences are SGHTA and FQGTGA. Here the CDR3 DNA reads TGTGCCAGCAGCTCCTATGGGGGCAGCTCCTACAATGAGCAGTTCTTC. Amino acids: CASSSYGGSSYNEQFF.

This clone appeared a single time. CDR3 amino acids: CAWSEQQGIPYEQYF. The CDR3 DNA follows: TGTGCCTGGAGTGAGCAACAGGGGATCCCCTACGAGCAGTACTTC. The chain joins TRBV30 to TRBJ2-7; 7 bases agree with TRBD1. The V and J ends lost 1 base and 2 bases, in that order; junction bases with no gene match: 8. CDR3 length: 15 amino acids. Germline V gene data show CDR1 as GTSNPN and CDR2 as SVGIG (reference sequence).

This clone came up once. The J gene is TRBJ2-4, the V gene TRBV29-1; D unclear. The CDR3 has 13 residues. CDR1 is SQVTM and CDR2 is ANQGSEA in the germline V gene. Trimming took 3 bases from V and 9 from J, leaving 15 bases between them. The CDR3 sequence: CSVDLPSTGIQYF. The CDR3 DNA reads as TGCAGCGTTGACCTGCCGTCCACGGGCATTCAGTACTTC.

This clone is classed as large (0.1 to 1%). The chain employs TRBV4-1 and TRBJ1-1; perhaps TRBD1 as D (5 bases). Germline V lookup: CDR1 MGHRA, CDR2 YSYEKL. V lost 3 bases, J lost 0 bases, and 8 bases lay in between. The CDR3 is made up of 14 amino acids. The CDR3 nucleotides are TGCGCCAGCAGCCAGCAGGGAATGAACACTGAAGCTTTCTTT. This sequence encodes CASSQQGMNTEAFF.

The rearrangement links TRBV7-9 to TRBJ2-5; 8 bases map to TRBD1. The germline gives CDR1 SEHNR, CDR2 FQNEAQ (reference sequence). V lost 6 bases to trimming and J lost 4 bases; unmatched junction nucleotides: 10. CDR3 size: 15 residues. In nucleotides, the CDR3 is TGTGCCAGCAGGAGGGACAGGAGTTGGTTAGAGACCCAGTACTTC. Protein product: CASRRDRSWLETQYF.

Relative to its sample, this clone is medium-sized. The CDR3: CASSSILDGYEQYF. The DNA for the CDR3 is TGTGCCAGCAGTTCAATTCTCGACGGCTACGAGCAGTACTTC. This chain uses TRBV27 with TRBJ2-7; D is ambiguous. The CDR3 consists of 14 residues. V lost 4 bases to trimming and J lost 3 bases, with 13 bases between them. Germline V gives CDR1 MNHEY, CDR2 SMNVEV (reference sequence).